These T cell receptor beta chains were read from a single sample in a study of blood T cell repertoires in COVID-19. Using immunoSEQ multiplex PCR, the repertoire was profiled, and TCRdb retains in-frame clones only, with some absent. This table has around 43,000 clones, around 85% appearing once. Sequenced input: peripheral blood. These receptors originate from a woman aged 80 or over with acute or convalescent COVID-19. Each CDR3 is given with its conserved first and last residue. D genes are given only for firm matches. Some rows have no size entry. The others give once, few or many, or a class for an expanded clone.

TRBJ1-2,TRBV5-4,.,.,TGTGCCAGCAGCTTACGGGGGGCGCGAAGAGGCTCTGGCTACACCTTC,CASSLRGARRGSGYTF
TRBJ2-7,TRBV18,.,once,TGTGCCAGCTCACCCTACCGGACTTCCCAAGAGCAGTACTTC,CASSPYRTSQEQYF
TRBJ2-1,TRBV18,TRBD2,few,TGTGCCAGCTCACCGGGACTAGCGGGAACTAACAATGAGCAGTTCTTC,CASSPGLAGTNNEQFF
TRBJ2-6,TRBV27,TRBD1,.,TGTGCCAGCAGTTACGGGACAGGGGGCTCTGGGGCCAACGTCCTGACTTTC,CASSYGTGGSGANVLTF
TRBJ2-3,TRBV10-2,.,.,TGCGCCAGCGCGGACACCACCCCAGCAACAGATACGCAGTATTTT,CASADTTPATDTQYF
TRBJ1-1,TRBV9,TRBD1,.,TGTGCCAGCAGCGTGACAGGGGTAGGGGGCACTGAAGCTTTCTTT,CASSVTGVGGTEAFF
TRBJ1-1,TRBV27,.,.,TGTGCCAGCAGTTTATCGGGCAGGGCAGGGCTCGGTGCAGCTTTCTTT,CASSLSGRAGLGAAFF
TRBJ1-2,TRBV4-2,.,.,TGTGCCAGCAGCCAAGATCCGGGGGGGCAGTATGGCTACACCTTC,CASSQDPGGQYGYTF
TRBJ2-6,TRBV19,.,.,TGTGCCAGTAGTATAGAGGCAGGAACCTCTGGGGCCAACGTCCTGACTTTC,CASSIEAGTSGANVLTF
TRBJ1-5,TRBV19,.,.,TGTGCCAGTAGGGGGCTTGATGGCAATCAGCCCCAGCATTTT,CASRGLDGNQPQHF
TRBJ2-3,TRBV5-1,TRBD1,.,TGCGCCAGCAGCTTGAAGTCGGCAGGGGGTACAGATACGCAGTATTTT,CASSLKSAGGTDTQYF
TRBJ2-1,TRBV6-5,TRBD1,.,TGTGCCACTTCGACAGGGCTCTACAATGAGCAGTTCTTC,CATSTGLYNEQFF
TRBJ2-7,TRBV11-2,.,.,TGTGCCAGCAGCTTAGACAGGGCTGCCTACGAGCAGTACTTC,CASSLDRAAYEQYF
TRBJ2-1,TRBV11-3,.,.,TGTGCCAGCAGCCTCACCCGAGACTCCTACAATGAGCAGTTCTTC,CASSLTRDSYNEQFF
TRBJ2-7,TRBV27,TRBD2,few,TGTGCCAGCAGTCCGACTAGCGGGAGGTACGAGCAGTACTTC,CASSPTSGRYEQYF
TRBJ1-2,TRBV10-3,.,.,TGTGCCATCAGTGAGGGGGCGCGGGGCTACACCTTC,CAISEGARGYTF
TRBJ2-1,TRBV2,.,.,TGTGCCAGCAGTGACAGGGCGAACTTTTTCAATGAGCAGTTCTTC,CASSDRANFFNEQFF
TRBJ1-1,TRBV6-5,.,.,TGTGCCAGCAGACATACTGAAGCTTTCTTT,CASRHTEAFF